The 26 T cell receptor beta chains in this list originate from one sample, sequenced in a study of beta chain features in type 1 diabetes. The study reverse transcribed the entire isolated RNA, so it sequenced expressed TCRB transcripts. Profiled with immunoSEQ multiplex PCR; TCRdb holds only in-frame clones, not every one. The sample yields about 290,000 clones, 8% seen once. Sequenced: central memory CD4+ T cells from blood. These receptors were collected from a woman between 18 and 30 years old in good health.

This clone has only a few counts. This rearrangement joins TRBV29-1 to TRBJ1-1; tentative D call: TRBD1 (5 bases). Germline assignment: CDR1 SQVTM and CDR2 ANQGSEA. This CDR3 is 14 amino acids long. Trimming shortened V by 6 bases and J by 3 bases, and 17 bases separated the two germline ends. CDR3 nucleotides: TGCAGCGTAGCGAAAGGGGCGGGGGACACTGAAGCTTTCTTT. It yields the protein CSVAKGAGDTEAFF.

The chain combines TRBV7-3 with TRBJ1-1; D is unresolved. The CDR3 contains 13 residues. Germline-derived CDR1 and CDR2 are SGHTA and FQGTGA. The germline V and J ends were trimmed by 5 bases and 4 bases, with 11 bases remaining between them. For the CDR3, the DNA is TGTGCCAGCAGCCCCGACGTTGGCACTGAAGCTTTCTTT. Its translation is CASSPDVGTEAFF.

Many counts were recorded for this clone. The J gene is TRBJ2-5, the V gene TRBV28; 9 bases agree with TRBD2. With 8 bases clipped from V and 5 bases from J, the junction kept 24 bases outside the gene matches. This CDR3 is 19 amino acids long. CDR1 is MDHEN and CDR2 is SYDVKM in the germline V gene. The CDR3 DNA sequence: TGTGCCAGCTCGAAATATGTGGTTGGTAGCGGGGGATGGCGGGAGACCCAGTACTTC. Its translation is CASSKYVVGSGGWRETQYF. Filled out from reference TRBV28 and TRBJ2-5, the complete variable domain reads DVKVTQSSRYLVKRTGEKVFLECVQDMDHENMFWYRQDPGLGLRLIYFSYDVKMKEKGDIPEGYSVSREKKERFSLILESASTNQTSMYLCASSKYVVGSGGWRETQYFGPGTRLLVL.

This clone has more than one count but fewer than ten. V usage is TRBV4-3 and J usage is TRBJ2-2, with 10 positions matching TRBD2. Per germline, CDR1 LGHNA and CDR2 YSLEER. V was clipped by 4 bases and J by 3 bases; unmatched bases: 5. The CDR3 has 16 amino acids. The CDR3 DNA reads as TGCGCCAGCAGCCGTTACCTAGCGGGGGACACCGGGGAGCTGTTTTTT. The encoded protein is CASSRYLAGDTGELFF.

This chain uses TRBV5-1 with TRBJ1-1, with TRBD1 identical over 11 bases. This CDR3 has 17 residues. Looked up from germline, CDR1 is SGHRS and CDR2 is YFSETQ. V trimming: 1 base; J trimming: 6 bases; junction bases outside the gene matches: 11. The CDR3 DNA sequence: TGCGCCAGCAGCTTGTTTGGTTTAGGACAGGGGGCCGCTGAAGCTTTCTTT. Translation: CASSLFGLGQGAAEAFF.

The sample holds a few counts of this clone. This chain joins TRBV9 and TRBJ2-6, with TRBD2 identical over 7 bases. Germline assignment: CDR1 SGDLS and CDR2 YYNGEE. The CDR3 has 18 amino acids. V lost 2 bases, J lost 0 bases, and 8 bases stayed unmatched. The CDR3 DNA sequence: TGTGCCAGCAGCGTTTCCGGGGGGTTCCTCTCTGGGGCCAACGTCCTGACTTTC. Its protein is CASSVSGGFLSGANVLTF. Based on the CDR3 plus reference TRBV9 and TRBJ2-6, the full variable domain is DSGVTQTPKHLITATGQRVTLRCSPRSGDLSVYWYQQSLDQGLQFLIQYYNGEERAKGNILERFSAQQFPDLHSELNLSSLELGDSALYFCASSVSGGFLSGANVLTFGAGSRLTVL.

This clone was seen a few times. The rearrangement uses TRBV5-1 and TRBJ1-5, with D uncertain. The germline gives CDR1 SGHRS, CDR2 YFSETQ. This CDR3 comprises 14 residues. V shed 0 bases and J shed 4 bases, with 8 bases lying between them. CDR3 sequence: CASSLDRENQPQHF. CDR3 coding DNA: TGCGCCAGCAGCTTGGACCGGGAAAATCAGCCCCAGCATTTT.

The V call is TRBV11-3, the J call TRBJ2-5; D perhaps matches TRBD2 (6 bases). The CDR3 runs 15 residues. Trimming left V 5 bases short and J 2 bases short, with 15 bases between. CDR1 is SGHNT, CDR2 YENEEA, per germline. DNA for the CDR3: TGTGCCAGCAGCAGAGAGAGCGGGCCTCAAGAGACCCAGTACTTC. Protein sequence: CASSRESGPQETQYF.

This chain uses TRBV21-1 with TRBJ2-7. TRBV21-1 is recorded as a pseudogene. The CDR3 loop spans 15 amino acids. The CDR3 sequence is CASSDLPDGAYEQYV. The CDR3 DNA is TGTGCCAGCAGCGATTTACCGGACGGAGCCTACGAGCAGTACGTC.

As for this clone: The same CDR3 arises from other DNA sequences in this sample as well. V gene TRBV7-2 combines with J gene TRBJ2-3; D perhaps matches TRBD2 (5 bases). Germline lookup yields CDR1 SGHTA and CDR2 FQGNSA. The V gene lost 1 base and the J gene lost 6 bases, with 5 bases spanning the gap. The CDR3 totals 12 residues. The CDR3 bases are TGTGCCAGCAGCTTAGGGAGGGATACGCAGTATTTT. It codes for CASSLGRDTQYF.

This chain connects TRBV7-2 to TRBJ2-1; D gene ambiguous. V was pared by 5 bases and J by 7 bases, with 9 bases between. This CDR3 spans 12 amino acids. Germline loops: CDR1 SGHTA, CDR2 FQGNSA. The DNA for the CDR3 is TGTGCCAGCAGCCTGCGGTGGAATGAGCAGTTCTTC. Translated: CASSLRWNEQFF.

Concerning this clone: The same CDR3 arises from other DNA sequences in this sample as well. CDR3 sequence reads: CSARQGLNTEAFF. CDR3 in DNA: TGCAGCGCTCGACAGGGTTTGAACACTGAAGCTTTCTTT. The genes are TRBV29-1 and TRBJ1-1; TRBD1 aligns across 7 bases. Trimming took 7 bases from V and 0 from J; bases not matched to a gene: 5. CDR1 and CDR2 (germline): SQVTM, ANQGSEA. This CDR3 spans 13 amino acids.

This clone has at least ten counts. The chain joins TRBV15 to TRBJ1-2; tentatively, D is TRBD1 (6 bases). CDR1 is LNHNV, CDR2 YYDKDF, per germline (reference sequence). CDR3 length equals 11 residues. V dropped 8 bases and J dropped 9 bases, with 13 bases sitting between them. CDR3 sequence reads: CATSGQLSYTF. CDR3 bases: TGTGCCACCTCCGGACAGCTAAGCTACACCTTC.

Worth noting for this clone: A single base separates this from a much larger clone, so it may be a read error. This chain joins TRBV21-1 and TRBJ2-7; the D call TRBD2 from the table was never checked on the DNA. TRBV21-1 is a pseudogene locus. The CDR3 totals 16 residues. This chain's CDR3 is CASSKEGTGGAYEQYV. As DNA, the CDR3 is TGTGCCAGCAGCAAAGAGGGCACGGGAGGCGCCTACGAGCAGTACGTC.

The chain links TRBV2 to TRBJ2-2; 7 bases map to TRBD1. The CDR3 is 14 amino acids. Per the germline V gene, CDR1 is SNHLY and CDR2 is FYNNEI. The V gene end was trimmed by 2 bases and the J gene end by 5 bases; junction bases not matched to a gene: 2. The CDR3 DNA follows: TGTGCCAGCAGTGAAACAGGGGTGACCGGGGAGCTGTTTTTT. It is translated as CASSETGVTGELFF.

This clone has a handful of counts. The rearrangement links TRBV2 to TRBJ1-3; TRBD1 is a possible D gene (6 bases). Between the trimmed V and J ends, which lost 5 bases and 6 bases, there was a span of 17 bases. This CDR3 is 15 amino acids long. Per germline, CDR1 SNHLY and CDR2 FYNNEI. Written as DNA, the CDR3 is TGTGCCAGCAGTAGAGACAGGCAGACATCAAACACCATATATTTT. Translation: CASSRDRQTSNTIYF.

This clone was observed a handful of times. This chain links TRBV5-1 with TRBJ2-7, with 7 bases identical to TRBD1. CDR1 and CDR2 (germline): SGHRS, YFSETQ. V lost 4 bases, J lost 2 bases, and 9 bases stayed unmatched. The length of the CDR3 is 15 residues. The CDR3 bases are TGCGCCAGCAGCCGCACGACAGGGCCGACCTACGAGCAGTACTTC. Translation gives CASSRTTGPTYEQYF.

The chain uses TRBV14 and TRBJ2-2; D remains ambiguous. Germline-derived CDR1 and CDR2 are SGHDN and FVKESK. The germline V and J ends were trimmed by 1 base and 5 bases, with 5 bases remaining between them. The CDR3 is 13 residues long. The CDR3 loop is CASSQVRTGELFF. CDR3 sequence (DNA): TGTGCCAGCAGCCAAGTACGGACCGGGGAGCTGTTTTTT.

The chain recombines TRBV15 with TRBJ1-5; D ambiguous. This CDR3 comprises 15 residues. V was clipped by 1 base and J by 6 bases, with 13 bases between them. Germline CDR1 is LNHNV and CDR2 is YYDKDF (reference sequence). The DNA of the CDR3 is TGTGCCACCAGCAGAGGCCAAACGGGAGTTCAGCCCCAGCATTTT. It translates to CATSRGQTGVQPQHF.

This chain joins TRBV28 and TRBJ1-6, with a possible D match to TRBD1 (5 bases). Trimming cost V 6 bases and J 5 bases, with 17 bases left between them. This CDR3 has 16 residues. Looked up from germline, CDR1 is MDHEN and CDR2 is SYDVKM. CDR3 protein: CASRSSRARDNSPLHF. The CDR3 DNA reads as TGTGCCAGCAGATCGTCCCGCGCCAGGGATAATTCACCCCTCCACTTT.

This clone was seen many times. The chain has TRBV7-9 and TRBJ2-1; 12 bases are shared with TRBD2. The CDR3 consists of 16 residues. V was clipped by 5 bases and J by 6 bases; unmatched bases: 8. Germline CDR1 reads SEHNR; CDR2 reads FQNEAQ (reference sequence). CDR3 bases: TGTGCCAGCAGCGATCGACTAGCGGGAGAGTTCAATGAGCAGTTCTTC. Its protein is CASSDRLAGEFNEQFF.

This chain links TRBV30 with TRBJ2-7; 7 bases are shared with TRBD1. The CDR3 runs 15 residues. Trimming took 2 bases from V and 3 from J; bases not matched to a gene: 10. Germline V lookup: CDR1 GTSNPN, CDR2 SVGIG (reference sequence). The CDR3, as DNA: TGTGCCTGGAGTTCCCAGACAGGGTTCGGCTACGAGCAGTACTTC. Its protein is CAWSSQTGFGYEQYF.

The chain recombines TRBV13 with TRBJ1-4; the match to TRBD1 covers 7 bases. The V and J ends lost 5 bases and 8 bases, in that order; junction bases with no gene match: 5. The germline V gene has CDR1 PRHDT and CDR2 FYEKMQ (reference sequence). This CDR3 has 13 residues. The CDR3 DNA reads TGTGCCAGCAGCCAGGGGGGCTGGGAAAAACTGTTTTTT. Translated, it gives CASSQGGWEKLFF.

The chain has TRBV5-6 and TRBJ2-2; D call uncertain. V was clipped by 2 bases and J by 0 bases, with 11 bases between them. The CDR3 has 16 amino acids. From germline, CDR1 is SGHDT and CDR2 YYEEEE. CDR3 region: CASSFTATANTGELFF. As DNA, the CDR3 is TGTGCCAGCAGCTTTACGGCGACTGCGAACACCGGGGAGCTGTTTTTT.

The V gene is TRBV16, the J gene TRBJ1-1; possibly TRBD1 for D (6 bases). The CDR3 sequence is 13 residues long. The V end lost 7 bases, the J end lost 0 bases, and 9 bases lay between the germline ends. CDR1 is KGHSY, CDR2 FQNENV, per germline. The CDR3 spells CASIGQLNTEAFF. Here the CDR3 DNA reads TGTGCCAGCATCGGACAGTTGAACACTGAAGCTTTCTTT.

This clone was seen a handful of times. The chain carries TRBV6-4 and TRBJ1-1; D is perhaps TRBD1 (6 bases). The CDR3 totals 19 residues. Per germline, CDR1 MRHNA and CDR2 SNTAGT. Deletions cut 2 bases from V and 0 bases from J, with 22 bases between. The CDR3, as DNA: TGTGCCAGCAGTGACGATTACCCACGGACAGTTGGATTGAACACTGAAGCTTTCTTT. Translated: CASSDDYPRTVGLNTEAFF.